One TCR beta chain is described in this entry. What it binds is unknown. This specimen belongs to a study of cytomegalovirus exposure and HLA in healthy donors. The V gene end was trimmed by 7 bases and the J gene end by 2 bases; junction bases not matched to a gene: 8. Germline values: CDR1 SEHNR, CDR2 FQNEAQ (reference sequence). The CDR3 extends over 15 amino acids. It was with 60 Vbeta and 13 Jbeta primers that the PCR ran. In the authors' workflow: Approximately 78 million unique TCR beta chains, roughly 11 million of them shared, were counted by a later analysis. Assay: immunoSEQ multiplex PCR; the TCRdb copy retains only in-frame clones and omits some. From that table come the V and J calls and clone size; the DNA was used to work out D and trimming. This table holds 80,000 to 100,000 clones, approximately 85% found once. The study's findings and limits: The study listed 164 cytomegalovirus-associated TCR beta chains.

This clonotype was obtained from a man aged 40-49 years in good health and CMV-seropositive. Sequences were obtained from PBMCs. The chain has TRBV7-9 and TRBJ2-1; 7 nucleotides line up with TRBD2. The chain's CDR3 is CASIGTGGTYNEQFF. CDR3 bases: TGTGCCAGCATCGGTACCGGGGGGACCTACAATGAGCAGTTCTTC.